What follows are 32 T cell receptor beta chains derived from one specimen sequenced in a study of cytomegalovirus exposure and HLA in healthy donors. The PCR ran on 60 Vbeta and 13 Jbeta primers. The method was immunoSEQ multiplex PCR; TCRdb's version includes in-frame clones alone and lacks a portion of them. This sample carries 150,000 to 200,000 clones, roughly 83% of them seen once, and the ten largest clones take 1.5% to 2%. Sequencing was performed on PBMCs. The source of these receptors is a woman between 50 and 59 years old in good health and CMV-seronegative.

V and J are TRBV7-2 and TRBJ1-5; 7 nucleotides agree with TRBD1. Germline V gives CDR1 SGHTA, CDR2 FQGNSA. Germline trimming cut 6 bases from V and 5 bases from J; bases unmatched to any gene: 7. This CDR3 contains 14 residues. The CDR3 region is CASSSDRTYQPQHF. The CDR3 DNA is TGTGCCAGCAGTTCGGACAGGACTTATCAGCCCCAGCATTTT. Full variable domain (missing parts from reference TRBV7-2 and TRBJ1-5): GAGVSQSPSNKVTEKGKDVELRCDPISGHTALYWYRQSLGQGLEFLIYFQGNSAPDKSGLPSDRFSAERTGGSVSTLTIQRTQQEDSAVYLCASSSDRTYQPQHFGDGTRLSIL.

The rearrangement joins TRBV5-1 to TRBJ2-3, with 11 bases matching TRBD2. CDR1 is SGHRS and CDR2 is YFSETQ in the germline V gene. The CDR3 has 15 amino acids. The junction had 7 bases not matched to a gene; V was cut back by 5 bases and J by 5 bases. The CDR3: CASSPLAGGQDTQYF. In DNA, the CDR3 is TGCGCCAGCAGTCCCCTAGCGGGGGGCCAAGATACGCAGTATTTT.

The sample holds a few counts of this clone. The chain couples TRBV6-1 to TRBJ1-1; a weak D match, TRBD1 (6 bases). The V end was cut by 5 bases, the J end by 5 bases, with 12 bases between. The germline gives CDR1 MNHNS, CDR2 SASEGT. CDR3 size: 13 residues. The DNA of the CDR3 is TGTGCCAGCAGTATTGGGGGCTGGACTGAAGCTTTCTTT. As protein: CASSIGGWTEAFF.

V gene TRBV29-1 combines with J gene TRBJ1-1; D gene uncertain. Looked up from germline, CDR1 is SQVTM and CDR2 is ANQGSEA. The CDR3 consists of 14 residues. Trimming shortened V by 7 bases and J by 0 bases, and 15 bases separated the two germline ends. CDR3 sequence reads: CSALLTVVNTEAFF. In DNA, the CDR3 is TGCAGCGCGCTCCTGACTGTTGTGAACACTGAAGCTTTCTTT.

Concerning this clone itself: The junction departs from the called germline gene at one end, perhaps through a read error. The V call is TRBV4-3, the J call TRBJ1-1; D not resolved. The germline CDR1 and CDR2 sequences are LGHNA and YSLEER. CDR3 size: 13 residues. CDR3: CASSHRPDTAAFF. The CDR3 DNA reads TGCGCCAGCAGCCACCGACCAGACACTGCAGCTTTCTTT.

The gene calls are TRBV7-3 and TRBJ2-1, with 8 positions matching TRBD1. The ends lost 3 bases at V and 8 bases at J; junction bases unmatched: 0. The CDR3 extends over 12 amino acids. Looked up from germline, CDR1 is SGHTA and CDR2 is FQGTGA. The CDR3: CASSLTGDEQFF. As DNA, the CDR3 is TGTGCCAGCAGCTTGACAGGGGATGAGCAGTTCTTC.

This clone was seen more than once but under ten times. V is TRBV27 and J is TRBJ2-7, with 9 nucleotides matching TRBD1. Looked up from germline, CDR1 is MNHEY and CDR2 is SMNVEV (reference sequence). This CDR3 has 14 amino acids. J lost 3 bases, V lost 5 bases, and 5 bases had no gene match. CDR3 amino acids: CASSGLDRGYEQYF. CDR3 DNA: TGTGCCAGCAGTGGGTTGGACAGGGGCTACGAGCAGTACTTC.

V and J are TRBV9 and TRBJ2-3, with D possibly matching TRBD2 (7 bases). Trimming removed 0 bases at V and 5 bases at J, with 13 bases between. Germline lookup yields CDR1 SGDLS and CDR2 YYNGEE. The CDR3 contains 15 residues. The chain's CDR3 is CASSVGRGPGDTQYF. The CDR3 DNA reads TGTGCCAGCAGCGTAGGGCGGGGGCCGGGAGATACGCAGTATTTT.

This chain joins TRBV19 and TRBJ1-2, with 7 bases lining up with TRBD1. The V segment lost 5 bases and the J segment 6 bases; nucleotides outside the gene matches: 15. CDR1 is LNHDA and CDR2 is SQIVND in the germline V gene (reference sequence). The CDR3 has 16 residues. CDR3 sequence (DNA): TGTGCCAGTAGTCCAACTTGGGGTGACAGGGTGAATGGCTACACCTTC. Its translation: CASSPTWGDRVNGYTF.

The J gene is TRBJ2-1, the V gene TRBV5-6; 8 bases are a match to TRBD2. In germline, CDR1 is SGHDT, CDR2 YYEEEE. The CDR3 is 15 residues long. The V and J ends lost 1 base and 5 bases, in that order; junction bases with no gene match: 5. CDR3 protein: CASSLMREAHNEQFF. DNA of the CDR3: TGTGCCAGCAGCTTGATGCGGGAGGCGCACAATGAGCAGTTCTTC.

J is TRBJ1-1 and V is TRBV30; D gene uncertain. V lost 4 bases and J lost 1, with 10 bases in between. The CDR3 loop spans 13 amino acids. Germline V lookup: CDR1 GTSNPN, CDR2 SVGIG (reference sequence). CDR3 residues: CAWKAQPNTEAFF. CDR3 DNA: TGTGCCTGGAAGGCACAGCCGAACACTGAAGCTTTCTTT.

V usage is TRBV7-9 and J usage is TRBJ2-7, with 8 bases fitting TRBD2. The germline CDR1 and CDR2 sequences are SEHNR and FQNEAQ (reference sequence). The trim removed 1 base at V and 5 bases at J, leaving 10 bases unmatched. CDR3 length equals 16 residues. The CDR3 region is CASSLGTGGGEDEQYF. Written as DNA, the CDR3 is TGTGCCAGCAGCTTAGGGACGGGAGGGGGTGAGGACGAGCAGTACTTC.

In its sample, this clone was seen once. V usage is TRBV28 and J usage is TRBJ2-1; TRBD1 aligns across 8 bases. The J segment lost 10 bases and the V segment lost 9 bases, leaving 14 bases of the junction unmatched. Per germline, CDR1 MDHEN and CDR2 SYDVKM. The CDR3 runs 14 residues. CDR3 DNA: TGTGCCAGTTACTTCCCCGGGACAGGAAAAGAGCAGTTCTTC. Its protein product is CASYFPGTGKEQFF.

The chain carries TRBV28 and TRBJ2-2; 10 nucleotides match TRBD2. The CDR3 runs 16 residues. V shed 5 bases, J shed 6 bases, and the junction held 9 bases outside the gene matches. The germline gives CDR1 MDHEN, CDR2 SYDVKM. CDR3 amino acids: CASSLIPGLASGELFF. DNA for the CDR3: TGTGCCAGCAGTCTCATACCGGGACTAGCGTCCGGGGAGCTGTTTTTT.

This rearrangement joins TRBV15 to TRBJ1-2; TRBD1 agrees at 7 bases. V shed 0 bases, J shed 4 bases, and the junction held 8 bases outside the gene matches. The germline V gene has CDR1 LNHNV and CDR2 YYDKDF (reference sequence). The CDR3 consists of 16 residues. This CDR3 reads CATSRDNTGATYGYTF. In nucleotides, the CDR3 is TGTGCCACCAGCAGAGATAACACAGGGGCGACCTATGGCTACACCTTC. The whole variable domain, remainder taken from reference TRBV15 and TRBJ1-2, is DAMVIQNPRYQVTQFGKPVTLSCSQTLNHNVMYWYQQKSSQAPKLLFHYYDKDFNNEADTPDNFQSRRPNTSFCFLDIRSPGLGDTAMYLCATSRDNTGATYGYTFGSGTRLTVV.

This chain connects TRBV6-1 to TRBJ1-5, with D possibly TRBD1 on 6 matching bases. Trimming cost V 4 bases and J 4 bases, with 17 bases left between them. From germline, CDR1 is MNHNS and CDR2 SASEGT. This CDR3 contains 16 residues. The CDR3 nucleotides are TGTGCCAGCAGTGCTACCGGGACAAACATAAATCAGCCCCAGCATTTT. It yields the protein CASSATGTNINQPQHF.

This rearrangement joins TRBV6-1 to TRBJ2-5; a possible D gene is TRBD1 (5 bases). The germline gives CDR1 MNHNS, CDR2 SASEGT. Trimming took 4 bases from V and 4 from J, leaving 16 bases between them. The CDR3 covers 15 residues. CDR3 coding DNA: TGTGCCAGCAGTGTGAGGCAGGGTTTGCGAGAGACCCAGTACTTC. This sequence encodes CASSVRQGLRETQYF.

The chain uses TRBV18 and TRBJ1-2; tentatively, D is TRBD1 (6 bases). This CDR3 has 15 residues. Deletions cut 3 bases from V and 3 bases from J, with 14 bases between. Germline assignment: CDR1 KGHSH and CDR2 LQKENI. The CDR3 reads CASSPLDSLYYGYTF. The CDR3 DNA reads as TGTGCCAGCTCACCTCTGGACAGTCTTTACTATGGCTACACCTTC.

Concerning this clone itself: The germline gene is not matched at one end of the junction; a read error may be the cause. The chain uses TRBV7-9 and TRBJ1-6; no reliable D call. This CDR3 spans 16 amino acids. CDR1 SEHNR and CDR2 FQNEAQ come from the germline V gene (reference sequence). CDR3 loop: CSSSLALAGYNSPLHF. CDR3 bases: TGTTCCAGCAGCTTAGCGCTCGCAGGTTATAATTCACCCCTCCACTTT.

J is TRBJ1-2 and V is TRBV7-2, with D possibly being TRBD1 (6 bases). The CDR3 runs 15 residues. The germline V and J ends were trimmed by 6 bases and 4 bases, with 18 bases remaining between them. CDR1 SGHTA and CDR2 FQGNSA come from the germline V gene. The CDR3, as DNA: TGTGCCAGCAGAGGGGGGAGGGATTCGGGCTATGGCTACACCTTC. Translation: CASRGGRDSGYGYTF.

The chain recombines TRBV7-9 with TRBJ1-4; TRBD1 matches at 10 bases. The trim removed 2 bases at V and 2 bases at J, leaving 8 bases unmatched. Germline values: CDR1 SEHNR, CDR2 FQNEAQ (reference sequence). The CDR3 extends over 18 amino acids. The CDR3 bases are TGTGCCAGCAGCTTACGTGACAGGGGGCTTTCTACTAATGAAAAACTGTTTTTT. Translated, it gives CASSLRDRGLSTNEKLFF.

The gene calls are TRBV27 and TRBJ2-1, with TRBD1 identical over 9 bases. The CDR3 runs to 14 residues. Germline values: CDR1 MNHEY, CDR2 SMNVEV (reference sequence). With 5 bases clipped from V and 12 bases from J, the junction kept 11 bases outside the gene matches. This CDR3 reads CASSGDREDLRQFF. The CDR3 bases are TGTGCCAGCAGTGGGGACAGGGAGGATCTTAGGCAGTTCTTC.

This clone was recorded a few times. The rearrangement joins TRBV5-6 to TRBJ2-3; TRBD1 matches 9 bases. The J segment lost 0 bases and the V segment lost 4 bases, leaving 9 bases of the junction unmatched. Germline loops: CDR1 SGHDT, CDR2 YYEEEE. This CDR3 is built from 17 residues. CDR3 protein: CASSGGQGSSSTDTQYF. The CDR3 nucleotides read TGTGCCAGCAGCGGGGGACAGGGATCCTCTAGCACAGATACGCAGTATTTT.

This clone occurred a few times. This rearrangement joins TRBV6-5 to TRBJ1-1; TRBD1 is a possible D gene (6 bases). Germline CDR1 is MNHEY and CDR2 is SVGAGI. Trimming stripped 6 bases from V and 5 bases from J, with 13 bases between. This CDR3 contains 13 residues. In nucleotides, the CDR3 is TGTGCCAGCAGCGCCAGGGGATTAACTGAAGCTTTCTTT. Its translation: CASSARGLTEAFF.

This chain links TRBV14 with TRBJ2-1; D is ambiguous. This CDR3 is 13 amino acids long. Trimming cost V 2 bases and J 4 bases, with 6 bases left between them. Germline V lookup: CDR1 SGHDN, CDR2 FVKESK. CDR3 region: CASSQQSYNEQFF. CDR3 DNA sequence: TGTGCCAGCAGCCAACAGTCTTACAATGAGCAGTTCTTC.

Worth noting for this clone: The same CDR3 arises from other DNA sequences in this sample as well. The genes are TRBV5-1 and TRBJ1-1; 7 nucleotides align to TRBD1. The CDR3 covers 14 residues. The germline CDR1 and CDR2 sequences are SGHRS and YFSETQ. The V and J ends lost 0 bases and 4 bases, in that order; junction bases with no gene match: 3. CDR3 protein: CASSLEGAGTEAFF. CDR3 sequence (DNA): TGCGCCAGCAGCTTGGAGGGGGCCGGCACTGAAGCTTTCTTT.

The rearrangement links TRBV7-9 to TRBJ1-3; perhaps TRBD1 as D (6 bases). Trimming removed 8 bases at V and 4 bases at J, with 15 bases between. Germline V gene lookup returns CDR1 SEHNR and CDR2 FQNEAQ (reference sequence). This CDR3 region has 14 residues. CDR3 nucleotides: TGTGCCAGCGCCAACAGGGTTCAGGGAAACACCATATATTTT. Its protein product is CASANRVQGNTIYF.

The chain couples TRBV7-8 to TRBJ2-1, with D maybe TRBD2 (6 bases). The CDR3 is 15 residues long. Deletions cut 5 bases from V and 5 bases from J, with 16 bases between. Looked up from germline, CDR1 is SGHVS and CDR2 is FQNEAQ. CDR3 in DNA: TGTGCCAGCAGCAGTAGCGGATTTATAAACAATGAGCAGTTCTTC. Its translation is CASSSSGFINNEQFF. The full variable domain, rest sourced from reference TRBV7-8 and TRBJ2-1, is GAGVSQSPRYKVAKRGQDVALRCDPISGHVSLFWYQQALGQGPEFLTYFQNEAQLDKSGLPSDRFFAERPEGSVSTLKIQRTQQEDSAVYLCASSSSGFINNEQFFGPGTRLTVL.

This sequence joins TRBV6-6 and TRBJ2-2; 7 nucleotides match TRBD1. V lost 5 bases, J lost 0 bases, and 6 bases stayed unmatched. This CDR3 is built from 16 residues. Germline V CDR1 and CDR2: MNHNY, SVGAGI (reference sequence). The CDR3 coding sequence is TGTGCCAGCAGTCGCCGGGACAGCGCGAACACCGGGGAGCTGTTTTTT. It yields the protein CASSRRDSANTGELFF.

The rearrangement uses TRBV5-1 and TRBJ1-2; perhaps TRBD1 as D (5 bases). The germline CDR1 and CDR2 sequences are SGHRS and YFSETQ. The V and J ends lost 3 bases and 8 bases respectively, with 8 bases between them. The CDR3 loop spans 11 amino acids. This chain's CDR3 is CASSSHRGYTF. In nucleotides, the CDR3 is TGCGCCAGCAGCTCCCACAGGGGCTACACCTTC.

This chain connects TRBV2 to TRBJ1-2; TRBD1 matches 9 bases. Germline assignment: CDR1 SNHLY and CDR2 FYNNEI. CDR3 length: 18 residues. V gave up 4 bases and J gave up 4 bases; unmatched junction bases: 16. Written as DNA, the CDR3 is TGTGCCAGCAGTGCGACCTACTTTCCGGGACAGGGTATCTATGGCTACACCTTC. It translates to CASSATYFPGQGIYGYTF.

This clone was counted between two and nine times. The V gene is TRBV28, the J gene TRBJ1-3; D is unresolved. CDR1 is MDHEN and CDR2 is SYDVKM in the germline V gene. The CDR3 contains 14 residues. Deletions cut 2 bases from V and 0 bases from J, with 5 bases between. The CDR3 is CASSLPYSGNTIYF. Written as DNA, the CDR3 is TGTGCCAGCAGTTTACCCTACTCTGGAAACACCATATATTTT.